The TCR beta chain described here comes from a study of blood T cell repertoires in COVID-19. The CDR3 sequence is 15 residues long. Germline V CDR1 and CDR2: MNHEY, SVGAGI. Trimming took 4 bases from V and 5 from J; bases not matched to a gene: 9. TCRdb's copy holds only in-frame clones and misses some; the assay was immunoSEQ multiplex PCR. The sample lists about 58,000 clones, about 88% seen once, with 7% to 10% in the top ten. The chain carries TRBV6-5 and TRBJ2-7; 9 nucleotides agree with TRBD1. This TCR was recovered from a woman in her seventies with active COVID-19. The sequenced sample was peripheral blood. CDR3 in DNA: TGTGCCAGCAGTTTCTCGTGGGACAGGGAGGACGAGCAGTACTTC. It codes for CASSFSWDREDEQYF.